A single TCR beta chain is shown here with its context. The sample is drawn from a study of T cell changes during pregnancy in multiple sclerosis. Germline CDR1 and CDR2: MNHEY and SMNVEV (reference sequence). Trimming left V 2 bases short and J 5 bases short, with 2 bases between. This CDR3 comprises 11 residues. TCRdb's copy holds only in-frame clones and misses some; the assay was immunoSEQ multiplex PCR. The sample lists 45,000 to 50,000 clones, about 90% occurring once. The source material was CD8+ T cells from peripheral blood mononuclear cells, sampled after pregnancy. The V and J genes are TRBV27 and TRBJ2-3; D ambiguous. This TCR was sampled from a female donor with multiple sclerosis, enrolled in a pregnancy study. CDR3 residues: CASSLQDTQYF. DNA of the CDR3: TGTGCCAGCAGTTTACAAGATACGCAGTATTTT.